Sequencing of this T cell receptor beta chain was carried out in a study of post-analysis software for immune sequencing data. Libraries were made from TCR beta cDNA, and they carried unique molecular identifiers. TCRdb independently ran MiXCR on the PCR reads; one entry per CDR3 protein. This table has approximately 180,000 distinct CDR3 sequences, approximately 28% appearing once. Study results and limitations: With TRBV5-6, TRBV5-1 and TRBV20-1 included, about five TRBV segments were more frequent in patients than in controls.

This clonotype was seen many times. What it binds is unknown. The V end lost 1 base, the J end lost 4 bases, and 16 bases lay between the germline ends. The CDR3 has 16 residues. Sequenced input: blood. The TCR was taken from a girl aged 5-17 years with multiple sclerosis. The rearrangement uses TRBV12-3 or TRBV12-4 and TRBJ2-5; TRBD1 is a possible D gene (6 bases). CDR3: CASSLGTLQGRETQYF. In DNA form, the CDR3 reads TGTGCCAGCAGTTTAGGGACCTTGCAGGGGCGAGAGACCCAGTACTTC.